The 20 T cell receptor beta chains listed next were all sequenced from one sample in a study of T cell repertoires in cytomegalovirus infection. MiXCR, applied by TCRdb to the reads, yields one record per CDR3 protein. The sample holds around 900,000 distinct CDR3 sequences, 31% seen once. These receptors are not linked to any known antigen. The sequenced sample was cultured CD8+ T cells from PBMCs, obtained from culture after CMV antigen stimulation. The source of these receptors is a human donor in good health (CMV status not recorded). Some clones in this sample may be carry-over from other donors' samples.

This clonotype has more than one count but fewer than ten. This chain joins TRBV6-5 and TRBJ2-7; no reliable D call. This CDR3 comprises 13 residues. The germline gives CDR1 MNHEY, CDR2 SVGAGI. V lost 2 bases to trimming and J lost 7 bases, with 12 bases between them. The CDR3 spells CASSYGSAGEQYF. DNA for the CDR3: TGTGCCAGCAGTTACGGGTCCGCCGGAGAGCAGTACTTC.

The rearrangement uses TRBV27 and TRBJ1-2; D ambiguous. The CDR3 is 11 residues long. CDR1 and CDR2 from the germline V gene are MNHEY and SMNVEV (reference sequence). Trimming removed 8 bases at V and 8 bases at J, with 12 bases between. CDR3 in amino acids: CASVSPWGYTF. The DNA for the CDR3 is TGTGCCAGCGTCTCCCCATGGGGCTACACCTTC.

The chain couples TRBV14 to TRBJ2-7; D uncertain. V was pared by 5 bases and J by 0 bases, with 11 bases between. The CDR3 loop spans 14 amino acids. CDR1 and CDR2 (germline): SGHDN, FVKESK. CDR3 sequence reads: CASSLWTNSYEQYF. CDR3 in DNA: TGTGCCAGCAGCTTATGGACGAACTCCTACGAGCAGTACTTC. The entire variable domain, with the rest obtained from reference TRBV14 and TRBJ2-7, is as follows: EAGVTQFPSHSVIEKGQTVTLRCDPISGHDNLYWYRRVMGKEIKFLLHFVKESKQDESGMPNNRFLAERTGGTYSTLKVQPAELEDSGVYFCASSLWTNSYEQYFGPGTRLTVT.

The genes are TRBV3-1 and TRBJ1-2, with TRBD1 matching over 11 bases. Germline values: CDR1 LGHDT, CDR2 YNNKEL (reference sequence). CDR3 size: 15 residues. The V segment lost 6 bases and the J segment 4 bases; nucleotides outside the gene matches: 7. The CDR3 DNA reads TGTGCCAGCAGTTGGACAGGGGGCGCCGTCTATGGCTACACCTTC. Encoded protein: CASSWTGGAVYGYTF.

The chain uses TRBV12-5 and TRBJ2-7; perhaps TRBD1 as D (5 bases). The ends were cut back, 1 base at V and 0 bases at J, with 10 bases in the middle. The CDR3 consists of 15 residues. Germline V gene data show CDR1 as LGHNT and CDR2 as FRNRAP. CDR3: CASGLGQGASYEQYF. Written as DNA, the CDR3 is TGTGCTAGTGGTTTGGGCCAGGGCGCCTCCTACGAGCAGTACTTC.

This sequence joins TRBV6-5 and TRBJ2-2; 8 bases fit TRBD2. The V gene's germline CDR1 is MNHEY and CDR2 SVGAGI. The junction had 3 bases not matched to a gene; V was cut back by 8 bases and J by 1 base. The CDR3 is 14 amino acids. Written as DNA, the CDR3 is TGTGCCAGCTCACGGGGGGGGAACACCGGGGAGCTGTTTTTT. The encoded protein is CASSRGGNTGELFF.

This clonotype was observed at least ten times. It is unclear where the CDR3 begins or ends on the DNA, so no DNA is shown, and the CDR3 is as TCRdb lists it. The J gene is TRBJ2-1, the V gene TRBV7-5; the table's D gene call, TRBD1, was not cross checked with the DNA. TRBV7-5 is tagged as a pseudogene. Both ends counted, the CDR3 spans 16 residues. The CDR3 region is CISVSEPRRAHNEQFF.

The chain links TRBV6-5 to TRBJ1-2, with D possibly being TRBD1 (5 bases). Trimming took 0 bases from V and 1 from J, leaving 15 bases between them. The CDR3 extends over 17 amino acids. Germline values: CDR1 MNHEY, CDR2 SVGAGI. The CDR3 nucleotides read TGTGCCAGCAGTTACTCGACCCCCGGGGGTGGTAACTATGGCTACACCTTC. Translating gives CASSYSTPGGGNYGYTF.

This clonotype turned up a few times. The rearrangement joins TRBV7-9 to TRBJ2-3, with D perhaps TRBD2 (5 bases). Looked up from germline, CDR1 is SEHNR and CDR2 is FQNEAQ (reference sequence). The CDR3 runs to 10 residues. CDR3: CAGSLDTQYF. CDR3 in DNA: TGTGCAGGGAGCTTAGATACGCAGTATTTT. Full variable domain (remainder filled in from reference TRBV7-9 and TRBJ2-3): DTGVSQNPRHKITKRGQNVTFRCDPISEHNRLYWYRQTLGQGPEFLTYFQNEAQLEKSRLLSDRFSAERPKGSFSTLEIQRTEQGDSAMYLCAGSLDTQYFGPGTRLTVL.

This clonotype has just a few counts. This chain joins TRBV7-9 and TRBJ2-1; D is ambiguous. Trimming left V 7 bases short and J 0 bases short, with 13 bases between. Germline CDR1 and CDR2: SEHNR and FQNEAQ (reference sequence). The CDR3 is 15 amino acids. The CDR3 loop reads CASMSAVSSYNEQFF. In nucleotides, the CDR3 is TGTGCCAGCATGTCGGCGGTGAGCTCCTACAATGAGCAGTTCTTC.

This clonotype has ten or more counts. This chain links TRBV7-9 with TRBJ2-3, with a weak D call TRBD2 (6 bases). Germline-derived CDR1 and CDR2 are SEHNR and FQNEAQ (reference sequence). The CDR3 length is 14 residues. The V gene lost 5 bases and the J gene lost 2 bases, with 11 bases spanning the gap. CDR3 coding DNA: TGTGCCAGCAGCCGGTGGAGGGACACAGATACGCAGTATTTT. Protein product: CASSRWRDTDTQYF.

V and J are TRBV6-6 and TRBJ2-3; D unresolved. The CDR3 has 13 amino acids. Germline-derived CDR1 and CDR2 are MNHNY and SVGAGI (reference sequence). The V gene lost 4 bases and the J gene lost 5 bases, with 10 bases spanning the gap. In nucleotides, the CDR3 is TGTGCCAGCAGTTCCTTTCTACAAGATACGCAGTATTTT. Translating it yields CASSSFLQDTQYF.

The CDR3 spells CATSSSGGTDTQYF. The CDR3 DNA reads TGTGCCACCAGCAGTAGCGGGGGCACAGATACGCAGTATTTT. J is TRBJ2-3 and V is TRBV15; 8 bases line up with TRBD2. CDR3 length: 14 amino acids. Per the germline V gene, CDR1 is LNHNV and CDR2 is YYDKDF (reference sequence). The V gene end was trimmed by 3 bases and the J gene end by 1 base; junction bases not matched to a gene: 0.

CDR3 protein: CASSQEERPSPLKPLHF. In nucleotides, the CDR3 is TGTGCCAGCAGCCAAGAGGAGAGGCCAAGCCCCCTTAAGCCCCTCCACTTT. The chain combines TRBV14 with TRBJ1-6; D remains ambiguous. CDR3 length equals 17 residues. Germline lookup yields CDR1 SGHDN and CDR2 FVKESK. Trimming pared 0 bases from V and 13 bases from J, leaving 22 bases between.

V and J are TRBV7-3 and TRBJ2-1; 9 positions match TRBD1. The CDR3 totals 15 residues. V dropped 4 bases and J dropped 6; count of bases not matched to a gene: 7. Germline loops: CDR1 SGHTA, CDR2 FQGTGA. Here the CDR3 DNA reads TGTGCCAGCAGCTCCACAGGGGGCCCCAGCAATGAGCAGTTCTTC. Its translation is CASSSTGGPSNEQFF.

The chain has TRBV2 and TRBJ2-5; no clear D. This CDR3 region has 15 residues. V was cut by 5 bases and J by 0 bases, with 13 bases left in between. CDR1 is SNHLY and CDR2 is FYNNEI in the germline V gene. CDR3 bases: TGTGCCAGCAGTATGGGAACAGATTACCAAGAGACCCAGTACTTC. Translation gives CASSMGTDYQETQYF.

The J gene is TRBJ2-2, the V gene TRBV10-2; 8 nucleotides align to TRBD2. CDR1 is WSHSY, CDR2 SAAADI, per germline. V lost 3 bases to trimming and J lost 8 bases; unmatched junction nucleotides: 11. The CDR3 is made up of 16 amino acids. In DNA, the CDR3 is TGCGCCAGCAGTGAAGGGCTAGCGGGCTTCCGGGGGGAGCTGTTTTTT. Translating gives CASSEGLAGFRGELFF.

The sample holds many counts of this clonotype. This chain links TRBV7-9 with TRBJ2-5; TRBD1 matches 8 bases. This CDR3 has 14 amino acids. Losses at the gene ends were 2 bases for V and 5 bases for J; bases not matched to a gene: 4. Germline CDR1 reads SEHNR; CDR2 reads FQNEAQ (reference sequence). This CDR3 is CASSLPGGLETQYF. The CDR3 nucleotides are TGTGCCAGCAGCTTACCAGGGGGCCTTGAGACCCAGTACTTC.

V usage is TRBV6-2 or TRBV6-3 and J usage is TRBJ1-5; a possible D gene is TRBD1 (5 bases). Trimming stripped 5 bases from V and 5 bases from J, with 10 bases between. The CDR3 sequence is 13 residues long. Per the germline V gene, CDR1 is MNHEY and CDR2 is SVGEGT. CDR3 nucleotide sequence: TGTGCCAGCAGTGACAGCGTCGATCAGCCCCAGCATTTT. It encodes CASSDSVDQPQHF.

The chain couples TRBV20-1 to TRBJ2-7; a possible D gene is TRBD2 (6 bases). This CDR3 is 14 amino acids long. The V end lost 6 bases, the J end lost 0 bases, and 15 bases lay between the germline ends. Germline CDR1 reads DFQATT; CDR2 reads SNEGSKA (reference sequence). The chain's CDR3 is CSASRETHSYEQYF. The CDR3 coding sequence is TGCAGTGCCTCACGGGAGACCCACTCCTACGAGCAGTACTTC.